This TCR beta chain was sequenced during a study of blood T cell dynamics during melanoma immunotherapy. CDR1 is SGHTA, CDR2 FQGNSA, per germline. Trimming took 0 bases from V and 5 from J; bases not matched to a gene: 0. The CDR3 sequence is 15 residues long. Sequenced by immunoSEQ multiplex PCR; TCRdb stores in-frame clones only, minus some. The sample shows around 20,000 clones, about nine tenths of them seen only once. Stated time point: pre-treatment baseline. Prior systemic cancer therapy, immunosuppressant use and other active malignancies excluded patients. The source was blood, collected from a patient treated with checkpoint blockade. The sequence derives from a human donor with melanoma. The chain is built from TRBV7-2 and TRBJ2-1; the match to TRBD2 covers 11 bases. CDR3: CASSLAGLADNEQFF. CDR3 sequence (DNA): TGTGCCAGCAGCTTAGCGGGACTAGCGGACAATGAGCAGTTCTTC.